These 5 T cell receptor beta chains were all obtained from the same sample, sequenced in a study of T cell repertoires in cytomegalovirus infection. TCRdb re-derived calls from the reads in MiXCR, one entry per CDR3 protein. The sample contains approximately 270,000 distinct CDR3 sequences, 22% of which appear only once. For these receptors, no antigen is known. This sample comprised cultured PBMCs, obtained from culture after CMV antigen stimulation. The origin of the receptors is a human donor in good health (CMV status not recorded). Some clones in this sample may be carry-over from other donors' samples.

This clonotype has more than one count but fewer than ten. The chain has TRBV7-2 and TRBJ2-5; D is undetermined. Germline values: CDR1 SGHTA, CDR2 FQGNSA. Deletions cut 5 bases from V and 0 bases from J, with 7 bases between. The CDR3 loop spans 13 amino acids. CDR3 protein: CASSPIDQETQYF. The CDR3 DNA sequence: TGTGCCAGCAGCCCCATCGACCAAGAGACCCAGTACTTC.

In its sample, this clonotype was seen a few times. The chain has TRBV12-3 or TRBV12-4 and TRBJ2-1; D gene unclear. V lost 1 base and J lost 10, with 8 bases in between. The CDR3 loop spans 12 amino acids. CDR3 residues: CASSLGELEQFF. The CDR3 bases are TGTGCCAGCAGTTTAGGGGAACTCGAGCAGTTCTTC.

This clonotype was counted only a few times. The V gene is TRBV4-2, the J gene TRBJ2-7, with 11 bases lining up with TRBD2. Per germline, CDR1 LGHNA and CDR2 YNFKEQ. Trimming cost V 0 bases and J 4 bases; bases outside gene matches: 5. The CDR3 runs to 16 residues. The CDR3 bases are TGTGCCAGCAGCCAAGATCGGCTAGCGGGAGGTTACGAGCAGTACTTC. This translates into CASSQDRLAGGYEQYF.

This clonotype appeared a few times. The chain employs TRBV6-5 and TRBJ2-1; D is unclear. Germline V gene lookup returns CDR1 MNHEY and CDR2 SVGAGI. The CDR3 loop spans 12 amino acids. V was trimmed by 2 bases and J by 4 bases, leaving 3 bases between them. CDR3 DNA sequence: TGTGCCAGCAGTTACGGTTACAATGAGCAGTTCTTC. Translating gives CASSYGYNEQFF.

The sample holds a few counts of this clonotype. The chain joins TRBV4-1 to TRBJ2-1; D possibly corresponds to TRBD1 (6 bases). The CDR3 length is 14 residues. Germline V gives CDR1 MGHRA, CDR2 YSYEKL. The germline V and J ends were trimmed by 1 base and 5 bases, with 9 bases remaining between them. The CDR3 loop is CASSQADSHNEQFF. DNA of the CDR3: TGCGCCAGCAGCCAAGCGGACAGTCACAATGAGCAGTTCTTC.